This T cell receptor (beta chain) originates from a study of neurological immune-mediated disorders. CDR1 is KGHDR, CDR2 SFDVKD, per germline. This CDR3 spans 12 amino acids. V lost 6 bases and J lost 4, with 7 bases in between. General study results and limits: One related-CDR3 cluster, identified by phylogenetic grouping, held the repertoires of 18 of 34 multiple sclerosis patients and was a possible signature.

TCRdb called the 5' RACE reads again in MiXCR, with one record for every CDR3 protein. The table records approximately 37,000 distinct CDR3 sequences, 3% to 4.5% of them present only once. About this clonotype itself: The antigen is undetermined.

The source is a young man with multiple sclerosis. Sequenced sample: PBMCs. The chain recombines TRBV24-1 with TRBJ2-3; D not resolved. This CDR3 is CATSKQPDTQYF. CDR3 DNA sequence: TGTGCCACCAGTAAACAGCCAGATACGCAGTATTTT.